Following are 10 T cell receptor beta chains from one sample sequenced in a study of CD8 T cells in Susac syndrome. Roughly 0.5 to 1 ug RNA was reverse transcribed with random hexamers. TCRdb reprocessed the immunoSEQ multiplex PCR reads with MiXCR, giving one entry per CDR3 protein. The table lists roughly 80,000 distinct CDR3 sequences, roughly 95% of them singletons, with about 0.52% in the top ten. What was sequenced was CD8+ T cells from PBMCs. The receptors come from a human donor with Susac syndrome.

The sample holds a few counts of this clonotype. The CDR3 protein is CASSESGNSPLHF. The CDR3, as DNA: TGTGCCAGCAGCGAATCAGGGAATTCACCCCTCCACTTT. The chain combines TRBV27 with TRBJ1-6; a possible D gene is TRBD1 (5 bases). V lost 6 bases and J 7 bases, leaving 10 bases between the germline ends. CDR1 and CDR2 (germline): MNHEY, SMNVEV (reference sequence). The CDR3 sequence is 13 residues long.

The chain employs TRBV6-5 and TRBJ2-7; no firm D call. Germline CDR1 MNHEY, CDR2 SVGAGI. This CDR3 contains 13 residues. Trimming pared 0 bases from V and 5 bases from J, leaving 8 bases between. The CDR3 loop is CASSYSKSNEQYF. CDR3 nucleotide sequence: TGTGCCAGCAGTTACTCGAAAAGTAACGAGCAGTACTTC.

CDR3 residues: CRTQSGRRPLGTGELFF. DNA for the CDR3: TGCAGGACACAGAGCGGACGGCGACCGTTAGGGACCGGGGAGCTGTTTTTT. The chain is built from TRBV29-1 and TRBJ2-2; maybe TRBD2 (5 bases). The CDR3 contains 17 residues. In germline, CDR1 is SQVTM, CDR2 ANQGSEA.

The chain combines TRBV11-2 with TRBJ2-5, with 14 nucleotides matching TRBD2. With V trimmed by 6 bases and J by 4 bases, 13 bases remained unmatched. CDR1 SGHAT and CDR2 FQNNGV come from the germline V gene. The CDR3 totals 18 residues. Here the CDR3 reads CASRSPRGLAGVRETQYF. DNA of the CDR3: TGTGCCAGCAGGTCCCCCCGGGGACTAGCGGGGGTGCGAGAGACCCAGTACTTC.

The rearrangement joins TRBV7-2 to TRBJ2-3; D may be TRBD2 (6 bases). CDR3 size: 13 residues. V was pared by 1 base and J by 13 bases, with 15 bases between. Germline V gene data show CDR1 as SGHTA and CDR2 as FQGNSA. CDR3 in amino acids: CASSLGGGTSEYF. Written as DNA, the CDR3 is TGTGCCAGCAGCTTAGGGGGCGGGACCAGTGAGTATTTT.

The V call is TRBV27, the J call TRBJ1-1; 8 nucleotides align to TRBD1. There are 13 residues in the CDR3. Germline assignment: CDR1 MNHEY and CDR2 SMNVEV (reference sequence). Trimming removed 8 bases from V and 4 bases from J; junction bases left unmatched: 6. The CDR3 loop reads CASAGGGGTEAFF. DNA for the CDR3: TGTGCCAGCGCAGGGGGCGGCGGCACTGAAGCTTTCTTT.

The gene calls are TRBV7-9 and TRBJ1-2; D possibly corresponds to TRBD1 (6 bases). Looked up from germline, CDR1 is SEHNR and CDR2 is FQNEAQ (reference sequence). V was pared by 5 bases and J by 2 bases, with 12 bases between. This CDR3 comprises 14 residues. This chain's CDR3 is CASSTPTGNYGYTF. The CDR3, as DNA: TGTGCCAGCAGCACACCTACAGGGAACTATGGCTACACCTTC.

The rearrangement uses TRBV2 and TRBJ1-1, with D unresolved. With 7 bases removed from V and 4 bases from J, the gap between germline ends came to 7 bases. The germline V gene encodes CDR1 SNHLY and CDR2 FYNNEI. CDR3 length: 11 amino acids. The CDR3 nucleotides are TGTGCCAGCAATACCATCACTGAAGCTTTCTTT. Its translation is CASNTITEAFF. The full variable domain, with the rest looked up from reference TRBV2 and TRBJ1-1, is EPEVTQTPSHQVTQMGQEVILRCVPISNHLYFYWYRQILGQKVEFLVSFYNNEISEKSEIFDDQFSVERPDGSNFTLKIRSTKLEDSAMYFCASNTITEAFFGQGTRLTVV.

This chain joins TRBV27 and TRBJ1-2; D perhaps matches TRBD1 (5 bases). The V end was cut by 7 bases, the J end by 7 bases, with 16 bases between. The CDR3 contains 13 residues. Per the germline V gene, CDR1 is MNHEY and CDR2 is SMNVEV (reference sequence). Here the CDR3 DNA reads TGTGCCAGCATCGGAACCGACAGTTTTGGCTACACCTTC. This sequence encodes CASIGTDSFGYTF.

This chain uses TRBV5-1 with TRBJ1-2; D is perhaps TRBD1 (5 bases). The germline V and J ends were trimmed by 5 bases and 3 bases, with 11 bases remaining between them. The CDR3 extends over 13 amino acids. Germline assignment: CDR1 SGHRS and CDR2 YFSETQ. The CDR3: CASSPRDDYGYTF. As DNA, the CDR3 is TGCGCCAGCAGTCCCCGGGACGACTATGGCTACACCTTC.